A single sample is the source of the 11 T cell receptor beta chains below, sequenced in a study of cytomegalovirus exposure and HLA in healthy donors. PCR involved 60 Vbeta and 13 Jbeta primers. Repertoires were generated with immunoSEQ multiplex PCR, while TCRdb's copy carries only in-frame clones and drops some. The sample's table shows tens of thousands of clones. Input material: PBMCs. These receptors came from a female donor in good health and CMV-seropositive.

The chain combines TRBV5-3 with TRBJ2-2; a possible D gene is TRBD2 (6 bases). TRBV5-3 is recorded as an ORF, its role being uncertain. V was cut by 4 bases and J by 2 bases, with 21 bases left in between. The CDR3 has 18 amino acids. The CDR3 loop reads CARSHGAREDKNTGELFF. CDR3 bases: TGTGCCAGAAGCCATGGGGCCAGGGAGGATAAAAACACCGGGGAGCTGTTTTTT.

V gene TRBV5-1 combines with J gene TRBJ1-1; D is undetermined. From germline, CDR1 is SGHRS and CDR2 YFSETQ. The CDR3 is 14 amino acids. Trimming stripped 0 bases from V and 1 base from J, with 7 bases between. CDR3: CASSLASRNTEAFF. DNA for the CDR3: TGCGCCAGCAGCTTGGCGTCTAGGAACACTGAAGCTTTCTTT.

This rearrangement joins TRBV5-1 to TRBJ1-6, with TRBD1 matching over 9 bases. The V segment lost 4 bases and the J segment 10 bases; nucleotides outside the gene matches: 6. The V gene's germline CDR1 is SGHRS and CDR2 YFSETQ. This CDR3 region has 14 residues. The CDR3 DNA is TGCGCCAGCAGCGCCCGACAGGGGGACTCACCCCTCCACTTT. Protein product: CASSARQGDSPLHF. The full variable domain, rest sourced from reference TRBV5-1 and TRBJ1-6, is KAGVTQTPRYLIKTRGQQVTLSCSPISGHRSVSWYQQTPGQGLQFLFEYFSETQRNKGNFPGRFSGRQFSNSRSEMNVSTLELGDSALYLCASSARQGDSPLHFGNGTRLTVT.

V gene TRBV6-6 combines with J gene TRBJ1-1, with a weak D call TRBD1 (5 bases). Trimming removed 0 bases at V and 11 bases at J, with 10 bases between. The CDR3 extends over 12 amino acids. CDR1 and CDR2 (germline): MNHNY, SVGAGI (reference sequence). CDR3 in amino acids: CASSYSQGWAFF. DNA of the CDR3: TGTGCCAGCAGTTACTCCCAGGGTTGGGCTTTCTTT.

This chain connects TRBV5-4 to TRBJ2-7; D is perhaps TRBD1 (7 bases). The V end was cut by 4 bases, the J end by 2 bases, with 13 bases between. CDR3 size: 14 residues. The germline V gene encodes CDR1 SGHNT and CDR2 YYREEE (reference sequence). The CDR3 reads CASSPGGRPYEQYF. The CDR3 DNA follows: TGTGCCAGCAGCCCAGGGGGGCGACCCTACGAGCAGTACTTC.

In DNA, the CDR3 is TGTGCCAGTAGTAAAGGGGTTTTGGGGTACGAGCAGTACTTC. Protein: CASSKGVLGYEQYF. The J gene is TRBJ2-7, the V gene TRBV19; possibly TRBD1 for D (5 bases). V was shortened by 4 bases and J by 4 bases, with 14 bases between the two germline ends. CDR1 and CDR2 (germline): LNHDA, SQIVND (reference sequence). This CDR3 has 14 residues.

The V call is TRBV4-1, the J call TRBJ2-1; 9 bases agree with TRBD2. The CDR3 extends over 18 amino acids. The V gene end was trimmed by 0 bases and the J gene end by 2 bases; junction bases not matched to a gene: 8. Germline V gene lookup returns CDR1 MGHRA and CDR2 YSYEKL. CDR3 sequence: CASSQDPSTSGTYNEQFF. The DNA of the CDR3 is TGCGCCAGCAGCCAAGATCCCTCGACTAGCGGTACCTACAATGAGCAGTTCTTC.

The chain links TRBV25-1 to TRBJ1-2; TRBD1 matches 10 bases. The V gene end was trimmed by 7 bases and the J gene end by 8 bases; junction bases not matched to a gene: 4. This CDR3 is built from 12 residues. The germline V gene encodes CDR1 MGHDK and CDR2 SYGVNS. This CDR3 reads CASKRTGGGYTF. As DNA, the CDR3 is TGTGCCAGCAAACGGACAGGGGGGGGCTACACCTTC.

V and J are TRBV5-5 and TRBJ1-2; 9 nucleotides agree with TRBD1. V dropped 3 bases and J dropped 5; count of bases not matched to a gene: 11. Germline CDR1 reads SGHKS; CDR2 reads YYEKEE (reference sequence). The CDR3 length is 16 residues. This chain's CDR3 is CASSSDPGQGYYGYTF. Here the CDR3 DNA reads TGTGCCAGCAGCTCGGACCCGGGACAGGGTTATTATGGCTACACCTTC.

The V and J genes are TRBV6-5 and TRBJ2-3; a possible D gene is TRBD2 (6 bases). CDR3 size: 13 residues. Germline values: CDR1 MNHEY, CDR2 SVGAGI. V was trimmed by 7 bases and J by 8 bases, leaving 16 bases between them. CDR3 region: CASTVLGGGTQYF. CDR3 sequence (DNA): TGTGCCAGCACCGTCCTGGGGGGTGGTACGCAGTATTTT.

V is TRBV18 and J is TRBJ1-5; 8 bases line up with TRBD1. Germline V gene sequence: CDR1 KGHSH, CDR2 LQKENI. The CDR3 contains 15 residues. V dropped 3 bases and J dropped 4; count of bases not matched to a gene: 5. The DNA of the CDR3 is TGTGCCAGCTCACCGGGACAGGTGACGAATCAGCCCCAGCATTTT. It encodes CASSPGQVTNQPQHF.